These 9 T cell receptor beta chains originate from one sample sequenced in a study of blood T cell repertoires in COVID-19 (dated by TCRdb to 2019 to 2021). Library prep was done by the immunoSEQ multiplex PCR assay. Here the immuneACCESS table is served through TCRdb, limited to in-frame sequences with V and J called. Missing clones are a known gap in these copies; in checked studies unresolved V genes cover under half, and the rest lacks a known reason. In all, the sample holds roughly 100,000 clones, and 86% of those were seen once. Roughly 20% of the sample goes to the ten largest clones. The specimen was peripheral blood. The receptor source for this set is a woman over 75 with acute or convalescent COVID-19.

The gene calls are TRBV19 and TRBJ1-4, with unresolved D. Germline V gene lookup returns CDR1 LNHDA and CDR2 SQIVND (reference sequence). CDR3 length: 13 amino acids. Trimming stripped 3 bases from V and 8 bases from J, with 10 bases between. CDR3 residues: CASSISRFEKLFF. CDR3 nucleotides: TGTGCCAGTAGTATCTCGAGGTTCGAAAAACTGTTTTTT.

This clone was observed a handful of times. This sequence joins TRBV4-1 and TRBJ2-1, with TRBD2 matching 13 bases. With 1 base clipped from V and 0 bases from J, the junction kept 6 bases outside the gene matches. CDR1 MGHRA and CDR2 YSYEKL come from the germline V gene. This CDR3 region has 19 residues. CDR3 DNA sequence: TGCGCCAGCAGCCAAGTGGGACTAGCGGGGTACTCCTCCTACAATGAGCAGTTCTTC. It specifies CASSQVGLAGYSSYNEQFF.

The V call is TRBV27, the J call TRBJ1-5, with a weak D call TRBD1 (6 bases). This CDR3 spans 14 amino acids. V lost 7 bases and J lost 4, with 14 bases in between. Germline loops: CDR1 MNHEY, CDR2 SMNVEV (reference sequence). The CDR3 reads CASTAGEYNQPQHF. The DNA for the CDR3 is TGTGCCAGCACGGCAGGGGAGTATAATCAGCCCCAGCATTTT.

The chain couples TRBV6-1 to TRBJ2-7, with D unresolved. This CDR3 spans 13 amino acids. Germline CDR1 MNHNS, CDR2 SASEGT. V was shortened by 2 bases and J by 2 bases, with 7 bases between the two germline ends. The CDR3 protein is CASSENRAYEQYF. CDR3 nucleotide sequence: TGTGCCAGCAGTGAAAACAGAGCCTACGAGCAGTACTTC.

As concerns this clone: Within the sample, other DNA sequences also encode this same CDR3. V gene TRBV5-1 combines with J gene TRBJ1-1; 8 nucleotides agree with TRBD1. This CDR3 has 14 residues. Germline-derived CDR1 and CDR2 are SGHRS and YFSETQ. With V trimmed by 4 bases and J by 4 bases, 6 bases remained unmatched. This CDR3 is CASSIQGGGTEAFF. For the CDR3, the DNA is TGCGCCAGCAGCATACAGGGGGGAGGCACTGAAGCTTTCTTT.

This chain links TRBV2 with TRBJ2-7, with 9 bases that match TRBD1. The CDR3 runs 15 residues. J was trimmed by 6 bases and V by 1 base; bases with no gene match: 7. The germline V gene has CDR1 SNHLY and CDR2 FYNNEI. The CDR3 DNA sequence: TGTGCCAGCAGTGAAGTACAGGGGGCGAGTGGCGAGCAGTACTTC. It yields the protein CASSEVQGASGEQYF.

This chain uses TRBV6-1 with TRBJ2-7; D might be TRBD1 (5 bases). V shed 4 bases and J shed 0 bases, with 16 bases lying between them. There are 16 residues in the CDR3. Germline CDR1 and CDR2: MNHNS and SASEGT. Here the CDR3 reads CASSGYDSSSSYEQYF. CDR3 nucleotide sequence: TGTGCCAGCAGTGGGTATGACAGTTCGAGCTCCTACGAGCAGTACTTC.

This chain links TRBV7-8 with TRBJ2-7; no clear D. V lost 0 bases to trimming and J lost 0 bases, with 6 bases between them. The CDR3 has 14 amino acids. Germline lookup yields CDR1 SGHVS and CDR2 FQNEAQ. The CDR3 DNA reads as TGTGCCAGCAGCTTAGCGGGCCTCTCCTACGAGCAGTACTTC. Protein product: CASSLAGLSYEQYF. Looking up the rest from reference TRBV7-8 and TRBJ2-7 gives the full variable domain: GAGVSQSPRYKVAKRGQDVALRCDPISGHVSLFWYQQALGQGPEFLTYFQNEAQLDKSGLPSDRFFAERPEGSVSTLKIQRTQQEDSAVYLCASSLAGLSYEQYFGPGTRLTVT.

The chain is built from TRBV7-8 and TRBJ1-4, with D possibly matching TRBD1 (6 bases). Trimming took 2 bases from V and 5 from J, leaving 9 bases between them. This CDR3 region has 14 residues. The germline gives CDR1 SGHVS, CDR2 FQNEAQ. The CDR3 nucleotides read TGTGCCAGCAGCTTATGGGGGCCGAATGAAAAACTGTTTTTT. Residues: CASSLWGPNEKLFF.